The entry that follows covers one T cell receptor beta chain sequence. This clone came up a few times. Its antigen is unknown. Base-call qualities are not available, and no considerably larger clone is one nucleotide away. The data are from a study of OX40 agonist ivuxolimab in advanced cancers. With regard to the full study: Ivuxolimab was an agonistic, fully human IgG2 monoclonal antibody directed against OX40 (CD134), a costimulatory receptor. Intravenous ivuxolimab was administered to patients every 2 weeks at six dose levels: 0.01, 0.1, 0.3, 1.5, 3 and 10 mg/kg. Among the approximately 50 dose-escalation patients, some 19 had hepatocellular carcinoma, roughly 15 melanoma, 9 renal cell carcinoma and 9 head and neck cancer. The dose-escalation cohort was approximately 83% male with a mean age of about 58 years, ranging from 23 to 79. Patients were allowed to have had prior anti-PD-1, anti-PD-L1 or anti-CTLA-4 therapy, and approximately 40% of the dose-escalation patients had previously received checkpoint inhibitors. Partial responses were achieved by three dose-escalation patients, of whom one had hepatocellular carcinoma and two had cutaneous melanoma. Peripheral TCRbeta sequencing was intended to test whether TCR sequence diversity was altered and clonal T-cell expansion was caused by ivuxolimab. The paper reports the monotherapy dose-escalation portion (N of about 47 patients) of the phase I ivuxolimab trial. Study-wide conclusions, independent of this receptor: Antigen specificity was not determined for the clonally expanded peripheral T cells. In the 0.1-3.0 mg/kg groups, partial responders were among the patients with the lowest normalized peripheral clonal expansion, particularly in CD8+ T cells. Clonal expansion of both CD4+ and CD8+ blood T cells was observed from baseline to week 6 at doses 0.1 to 3.0 mg/kg. Low levels of normalized T-cell clonal expansion were also seen in some patients who did not respond. On average, CD8+ T cells showed more expanded clones than CD4+ T cells after ivuxolimab.

Patients with a history of autoimmune disease or receiving systemic immunosuppression were excluded from the trial. Peripheral blood for TCR sequencing was collected from all dose cohorts at baseline, on cycle 4 day 1, and on cycle 7 day 1. Samples came from an open-label, multicenter, first-in-human phase I dose-escalation trial of ivuxolimab. The trial enrolled adults with locally advanced or metastatic head and neck squamous cell, hepatocellular, melanoma or renal cell carcinoma. Before TCR sequencing, CD4+ T cells and CD8+ T cells from peripheral blood were sorted into separate populations. Genomic DNA was extracted from sorted cells for sequencing of the TCRbeta CDR3 region. The immunoSEQ Assay was used for sequencing of TCRbeta CDR3 regions. The source is immuneACCESS, and TCRdb retained only in-frame sequences with V and J called. Part of the clones is not carried over; for the studies checked, unresolved V genes explain less than half of this, and the remainder is unexplained. Within this sample are around 48,000 clones, with 83% of them counted one time only. In total, the top ten clones hold over 1% of the sample.

There are 15 amino acids in the CDR3, from cysteine to phenylalanine inclusive. Of all the DNA, just the CDR3 is kept, 45 bases in frame from base 1. The germline V gene encodes CDR1 SGHDT and CDR2 YYEEEE. Trimming leaves V shorter by 0 bases and J shorter by 6 bases, with the junction holding 9 bases beyond the gene matches. Sequenced here: CD4+ or CD8+ T cells sorted from blood, sampled in a trial of the OX40 agonist ivuxolimab. The sequence was collected from an adult with an advanced solid tumor such as melanoma, head and neck, liver or kidney cancer. The chain is encoded by TRBV5-6 joined to TRBJ2-7; 7 central nucleotides agree with TRBD2. The DNA sequence reads TGTGCCAGCAGCTTGGGATCCTCGGGCGGGGGCGAGCAGTACTTC. This encodes CASSLGSSGGGEQYF.